One sample yielded the 19 T cell receptor beta chains listed below, sequenced in a study of memory CD4+ T cells and cytomegalovirus serostatus. Single viable CD3+CD4+CD8-CD45RO+ cells were sorted as the memory CD4+ T cells. Clones were sequenced by immunoSEQ multiplex PCR, and TCRdb holds only the in-frame ones, with some missing. The repertoire holds approximately 50,000 clones, with 78% as singletons. Sequences were obtained from memory CD4+ T cells from blood. These receptors were obtained from an adult in good health and CMV-seronegative.

The rearrangement uses TRBV6-1 and TRBJ2-2, with D perhaps TRBD1 (6 bases). The CDR3 spans 14 residues. Germline loops: CDR1 MNHNS, CDR2 SASEGT. Trimming left V 6 bases short and J 3 bases short, with 11 bases between. Here the CDR3 DNA reads TGTGCCAGCAGACAGGGTGGGGACACCGGGGAGCTGTTTTTT. Its translation: CASRQGGDTGELFF.

The gene calls are TRBV6-1 and TRBJ2-5, with 7 bases identical to TRBD1. Germline trimming cut 7 bases from V and 4 bases from J; bases unmatched to any gene: 9. The germline gives CDR1 MNHNS, CDR2 SASEGT. This CDR3 has 14 residues. CDR3 residues: CASNPQGVVETQYF. DNA for the CDR3: TGTGCCAGCAACCCGCAGGGGGTGGTAGAGACCCAGTACTTC.

The chain uses TRBV7-3 and TRBJ2-1; TRBD2 agrees at 8 bases. Trimming removed 2 bases from V and 7 bases from J; junction bases left unmatched: 7. The length of the CDR3 is 15 residues. Germline CDR1 SGHTA, CDR2 FQGTGA. CDR3 sequence: CASSLEGTGGNEQFF. The CDR3 DNA sequence: TGTGCCAGCAGCTTAGAAGGGACGGGAGGGAATGAGCAGTTCTTC.

The genes are TRBV9 and TRBJ1-4, with D unclear. V was cut by 4 bases and J by 8 bases, with 15 bases left in between. Per the germline V gene, CDR1 is SGDLS and CDR2 is YYNGEE. This CDR3 is 14 amino acids long. This CDR3 reads CASSPQIGGEKLFF. The CDR3 DNA follows: TGTGCCAGCAGCCCCCAAATTGGAGGGGAAAAACTGTTTTTT.

J is TRBJ2-2 and V is TRBV27, with a weak D call TRBD2 (5 bases). The germline CDR1 and CDR2 sequences are MNHEY and SMNVEV (reference sequence). This CDR3 comprises 17 residues. Trimming cost V 2 bases and J 4 bases, with 17 bases left between them. CDR3 nucleotides: TGTGCCAGCAGTTTACTCTCTAGCAGGTTGGTCACCGGGGAGCTGTTTTTT. Protein product: CASSLLSSRLVTGELFF.

This chain links TRBV7-9 with TRBJ1-2, with 7 bases aligning to TRBD1. Germline V gene sequence: CDR1 SEHNR, CDR2 FQNEAQ (reference sequence). Trimming removed 2 bases from V and 8 bases from J; junction bases left unmatched: 5. The CDR3 runs to 13 residues. The CDR3: CASSLPRGGGYTF. CDR3 coding DNA: TGTGCCAGCAGCTTACCTAGAGGGGGCGGCTACACCTTC.

This clone came up once. V gene TRBV5-4 combines with J gene TRBJ2-7, with TRBD2 matching over 11 bases. This CDR3 region has 14 residues. V was clipped by 4 bases and J by 4 bases; unmatched bases: 4. Germline V gene sequence: CDR1 SGHNT, CDR2 YYREEE (reference sequence). CDR3 coding DNA: TGTGCCAGCAGCGTAGCGGGAGGGCCTTACGAGCAGTACTTC. Amino acids: CASSVAGGPYEQYF.

The chain combines TRBV7-8 with TRBJ2-7; D uncertain. This CDR3 has 13 residues. Germline CDR1 is SGHVS and CDR2 is FQNEAQ. The ends were cut back, 5 bases at V and 2 bases at J, with 10 bases in the middle. CDR3 in DNA: TGTGCCAGCAGCCTCGGCAGAACCTACGAGCAGTACTTC. Translated, it gives CASSLGRTYEQYF.

V gene TRBV9 combines with J gene TRBJ1-1; D possibly corresponds to TRBD1 (5 bases). This CDR3 contains 13 residues. CDR1 is SGDLS and CDR2 is YYNGEE in the germline V gene. The V end was cut by 6 bases, the J end by 4 bases, with 13 bases between. The CDR3 DNA sequence: TGTGCCAGCACGGGACCCTGGGGCACTGAAGCTTTCTTT. Translated, it gives CASTGPWGTEAFF.

The chain uses TRBV7-2 and TRBJ1-1, with 11 bases fitting TRBD1. After removal of 5 bases from V and 6 bases from J, the junction contained 5 bases not matched to a gene. The CDR3 contains 14 residues. The germline gives CDR1 SGHTA, CDR2 FQGNSA. The CDR3 reads CASSPGQGAAEAFF. In nucleotides, the CDR3 is TGTGCCAGCAGCCCCGGACAGGGGGCCGCTGAAGCTTTCTTT. Using reference TRBV7-2 and TRBJ1-1 for the parts outside the CDR3, the full variable domain is GAGVSQSPSNKVTEKGKDVELRCDPISGHTALYWYRQSLGQGLEFLIYFQGNSAPDKSGLPSDRFSAERTGGSVSTLTIQRTQQEDSAVYLCASSPGQGAAEAFFGQGTRLTVV.

In this sample, this clone turned up once. The J gene is TRBJ2-6, the V gene TRBV14, with D unclear. V lost 1 base to trimming and J lost 3 bases, with 7 bases between them. The CDR3 spans 15 residues. Germline-derived CDR1 and CDR2 are SGHDN and FVKESK. The CDR3 is CASSQGVVGANVLTF. As DNA, the CDR3 is TGTGCCAGCAGCCAAGGAGTGGTTGGGGCCAACGTCCTGACTTTC.

This chain uses TRBV6-5 with TRBJ1-1; no clear D gene. With 0 bases removed from V and 0 bases from J, the gap between germline ends came to 11 bases. The CDR3 runs to 16 residues. Germline CDR1 and CDR2: MNHEY and SVGAGI. CDR3 amino acids: CASSYSTGRLNTEAFF. CDR3 nucleotides: TGTGCCAGCAGTTACTCGACTGGACGGCTGAACACTGAAGCTTTCTTT.

The chain uses TRBV29-1 and TRBJ2-5, with D possibly TRBD2 on 6 matching bases. The CDR3 runs to 13 residues. V gave up 4 bases and J gave up 5 bases, with 14 bases separating them. Germline V CDR1 and CDR2: SQVTM, ANQGSEA. CDR3 coding DNA: TGCAGCGTTGTGAGGGACTTGATCGAGACCCAGTACTTC. This codes for CSVVRDLIETQYF.

The rearrangement links TRBV7-9 to TRBJ2-7; TRBD1 matches at 7 bases. The V gene end was trimmed by 1 base and the J gene end by 3 bases; junction bases not matched to a gene: 3. Germline V gene sequence: CDR1 SEHNR, CDR2 FQNEAQ (reference sequence). This CDR3 is 14 amino acids long. CDR3 residues: CASSLGQGGYEQYF. The DNA for the CDR3 is TGTGCCAGCAGCTTAGGACAGGGTGGCTACGAGCAGTACTTC.

The V call is TRBV2, the J call TRBJ2-3; D uncertain. The V gene lost 4 bases and the J gene lost 0 bases, with 8 bases spanning the gap. Germline V gives CDR1 SNHLY, CDR2 FYNNEI. The CDR3 is made up of 14 amino acids. CDR3 in DNA: TGTGCCAGCAGTGCTAAACAGAGCACAGATACGCAGTATTTT. This sequence encodes CASSAKQSTDTQYF.

The J gene is TRBJ2-2, the V gene TRBV4-1; 9 bases fit TRBD1. V lost 1 base and J lost 5; bases outside the gene matches: 8. This CDR3 has 17 amino acids. Germline V gene sequence: CDR1 MGHRA, CDR2 YSYEKL. DNA for the CDR3: TGCGCCAGCAGCCAAGCAGGAGGACAGGGGTTAACCGGGGAGCTGTTTTTT. Translated: CASSQAGGQGLTGELFF.

The chain recombines TRBV7-9 with TRBJ2-1; D is unclear. The germline CDR1 and CDR2 sequences are SEHNR and FQNEAQ (reference sequence). CDR3 length: 13 residues. V lost 5 bases and J lost 4, with 9 bases in between. In nucleotides, the CDR3 is TGTGCCAGCAGCGAGGACGATTACAATGAGCAGTTCTTC. This sequence encodes CASSEDDYNEQFF.

This chain joins TRBV7-9 and TRBJ1-1, with a possible D match to TRBD1 (6 bases). Germline V gene sequence: CDR1 SEHNR, CDR2 FQNEAQ (reference sequence). CDR3 length: 14 amino acids. Trimming left V 4 bases short and J 1 base short, with 10 bases between. The CDR3 bases are TGTGCCAGCAGCTCCCAGGGGACGAACACTGAAGCTTTCTTT. Its translation is CASSSQGTNTEAFF.

In its sample, this clone was seen once. The chain combines TRBV5-4 with TRBJ2-5, with a tentative D call TRBD1 (5 bases). From germline, CDR1 is SGHNT and CDR2 YYREEE (reference sequence). This CDR3 has 13 residues. V lost 4 bases and J 7 bases, leaving 14 bases between the germline ends. Here the CDR3 DNA reads TGTGCCAGCAGCGGGGCCGAGTCTTGGACCCAGTACTTC. Its translation: CASSGAESWTQYF.